The rows below give T cell receptor beta chains drawn from one sample of a study of Ad26.COV2.S vaccination and SARS-CoV-2 variants. Sequencing was performed with immunoSEQ multiplex PCR; in TCRdb, only in-frame clones are kept and a portion is missing. The sample lists hundreds of thousands of clones; roughly 90% were seen once. The sample was peripheral blood, taken in a trial of Ad26.COV2.S vaccine versus placebo. These receptor sequences come from a person between 18 and 60 years old who received the Ad26.COV2.S COVID-19 vaccine or a placebo. The CDR3 runs from the conserved cysteine through the conserved F or W. Each record gives: D gene, clone size, V gene, J gene, CDR3 protein, CDR3 DNA. The D gene is left open where the match is weak. For some rows the clone size is stated as once, few or many, or as a class when expanded; others skip it.

>.|.|TRBV6-2/TRBV6-3|TRBJ1-6
CASSPTPQRPLHF
TGTGCCAGCAGTCCCACCCCGCAGAGGCCCCTCCACTTT
>.|few|TRBV10-2|TRBJ1-2
CASAQPTDLYGYTF
TGCGCCAGCGCCCAACCGACAGATCTCTATGGCTACACCTTC
>.|once|TRBV3-1/TRBV3-2|TRBJ1-5
CASSQDGGSPQHF
TGTGCCAGCAGCCAAGATGGCGGTTCGCCCCAGCATTTT
>.|.|TRBV6-5|TRBJ2-5
CASSHPAGPKTQYF
TGTGCCAGCAGTCACCCGGCGGGGCCAAAGACCCAGTACTTC
>.|few|TRBV6-5|TRBJ1-2
CASIWGTVVRLGYTF
TGTGCCAGCATATGGGGTACGGTTGTACGGCTTGGCTACACCTTC
>.|.|TRBV10-3|TRBJ2-7
CAVTDGGHSYEQYF
TGTGCCGTTACAGACGGGGGCCACTCCTACGAGCAGTACTTC
>.|once|TRBV9|TRBJ2-1
CASSVRRGGPYNEQFF
TGTGCCAGCAGCGTCCGTCGCGGGGGCCCCTACAATGAGCAGTTCTTC
>.|many|TRBV27|TRBJ1-6
CASSFRGRGAPYPLHF
TGTGCCAGCAGTTTCCGGGGCAGGGGAGCCCCATATCCCCTCCACTTT
>.|.|TRBV7-8|TRBJ2-5
CASSSIAPYQETQYF
TGTGCCAGCAGCTCCATCGCCCCGTACCAAGAGACCCAGTACTTC
>.|.|TRBV21-1|TRBJ1-1
CASSSSVGTNTEAFF
TGTGCCAGCAGCTCCTCCGTAGGTACGAACACTGAAGCTTTCTTT
>.|.|TRBV5-1|TRBJ1-1
CASSKGGSGYTEAFF
TGCGCCAGCAGCAAGGGCGGGTCAGGTTACACTGAAGCTTTCTTT
>.|.|TRBV6-2/TRBV6-3|TRBJ2-2
CASSLSGSGELFF
TGTGCCAGCAGCCTCTCAGGGTCCGGGGAGCTGTTTTTT
>.|.|TRBV3-1/TRBV3-2|TRBJ2-7
CASSRYGPSYEQYF
TGTGCCAGCAGCCGGTACGGTCCCTCCTACGAGCAGTACTTC
>TRBD2|.|TRBV18|TRBJ2-1
CASSPPASGSYNEQFF
TGTGCCAGCTCACCACCGGCTAGCGGGTCCTACAATGAGCAGTTCTTC
>.|.|TRBV6-2/TRBV6-3|TRBJ2-7
CASSPRHHEQYF
TGTGCCAGCAGCCCGAGACACCACGAGCAGTACTTC
>.|once|TRBV12-2|TRBJ1-5
CASRLGRGGNQPQHF
TGTGCAAGTCGCTTAGGGAGGGGAGGCAATCAGCCCCAGCATTTT
>.|.|TRBV5-6|TRBJ2-5
CASSVRDSLLPQYF
TGTGCCAGCAGCGTCCGGGACTCCCTTTTGCCCCAGTACTTC
>TRBD2|.|TRBV18|TRBJ2-1
CASSPVAGGFDEQFF
TGTGCCAGCTCACCAGTAGCGGGAGGGTTCGATGAGCAGTTCTTC
>.|.|TRBV6-4|TRBJ2-1
CASSDSAASSYNEQFF
TGTGCCAGCAGTGACTCCGCGGCTAGCTCCTACAATGAGCAGTTCTTC
>.|.|TRBV5-4|TRBJ2-2
CASSPGGYSNTGELFF
TGTGCCAGCAGCCCAGGGGGGTATTCGAACACCGGGGAGCTGTTTTTT
>.|.|TRBV30|TRBJ1-2
CAWSLQTASYGYTF
TGTGCCTGGAGTCTCCAGACTGCAAGCTATGGCTACACCTTC
>TRBD2|.|TRBV25-1|TRBJ2-1
CASSPLLAGENEQFF
TGTGCCAGCAGTCCATTACTAGCGGGGGAAAATGAGCAGTTCTTC
>TRBD2|.|TRBV10-3|TRBJ2-3
CAISVTSGAWRGTDTQYF
TGTGCCATCAGCGTCACTAGCGGGGCATGGCGGGGCACAGATACGCAGTATTTT
>.|.|TRBV5-4|TRBJ2-3
CASSYTDTQYF
TGTGCCAGCAGCTACACAGATACGCAGTATTTT
>.|.|TRBV19|TRBJ1-5
CASSPTISYSNQPQHF
TGTGCCAGTAGTCCCACGATTAGCTATAGCAATCAGCCCCAGCATTTT
>TRBD1|.|TRBV10-3|TRBJ2-1
CAISSSGQGVTYNEQFF
TGTGCCATCAGTTCCTCGGGACAGGGGGTTACCTACAATGAGCAGTTCTTC
>TRBD1|.|TRBV19|TRBJ2-5
CASSSLGQGEETQYF
TGTGCCAGTAGTAGCCTGGGACAGGGTGAAGAGACCCAGTACTTC
>.|once|TRBV27|TRBJ2-2
CASSYRAGGGELFF
TGTGCCAGCAGTTACAGGGCCGGAGGCGGGGAGCTGTTTTTT
>.|.|TRBV19|TRBJ2-3
CASSSTGTDTQYF
TGTGCCAGTAGTAGCACGGGCACAGATACGCAGTATTTT
>.|.|TRBV2|TRBJ2-5
CASGQVLGETQYF
TGTGCCAGCGGCCAGGTCTTAGGGGAGACCCAGTACTTC
>.|.|TRBV19|TRBJ1-2
CASSYDRINYGYTF
TGTGCCAGTAGCTATGACAGGATCAACTATGGCTACACCTTC
>.|.|TRBV4-2|TRBJ2-6
CASSQVSIGSGANVLTF
TGTGCCAGCAGCCAAGTGTCAATAGGGTCTGGGGCCAACGTCCTGACTTTC
>TRBD2|.|TRBV29-1|TRBJ2-5
CSVGLAGGLRETQYF
TGCAGCGTTGGACTAGCGGGGGGCTTAAGAGAGACCCAGTACTTC
>.|.|TRBV5-4|TRBJ1-1
CASSPSVMNTEAFF
TGTGCCAGCAGCCCATCGGTCATGAACACTGAAGCTTTCTTT
>.|.|TRBV25-1|TRBJ1-1
CASSDGSGNTEAFF
TGTGCCAGCAGTGATGGATCCGGGAACACTGAAGCTTTCTTT
>TRBD2|.|TRBV15|TRBJ2-7
CATSKNSGGRYEQYF
TGTGCCACCAGCAAAAATAGCGGGGGCCGCTACGAGCAGTACTTC
>.|.|TRBV11-3|TRBJ2-2
CASSFMGTGELFF
TGTGCCAGCAGCTTTATGGGAACCGGGGAGCTGTTTTTT
>TRBD1|.|TRBV2|TRBJ1-2
CASRGTGRSYGYTF
TGTGCCAGCAGGGGGACAGGGCGTTCCTATGGCTACACCTTC
>.|.|TRBV18|TRBJ2-1
CASSPGGGDEQFF
TGTGCCAGCTCACCGGGAGGGGGCGATGAGCAGTTCTTC
>.|.|TRBV2|TRBJ1-5
CASSESLNQPQHF
TGTGCCAGCAGTGAGAGTCTCAATCAGCCCCAGCATTTT
>.|.|TRBV11-2|TRBJ1-2
CASSLSGGVDYGYTF
TGTGCCAGCAGCTTGTCGGGGGGAGTGGACTATGGCTACACCTTC
>TRBD1|.|TRBV15|TRBJ2-5
CATSRITGVAETQYF
TGTGCCACCAGCAGAATCACAGGGGTCGCAGAGACCCAGTACTTC
>TRBD1|.|TRBV25-1|TRBJ2-1
CASSARTGGAKNNEQFF
TGTGCCAGCAGTGCGCGGACAGGGGGCGCAAAGAACAATGAGCAGTTCTTC